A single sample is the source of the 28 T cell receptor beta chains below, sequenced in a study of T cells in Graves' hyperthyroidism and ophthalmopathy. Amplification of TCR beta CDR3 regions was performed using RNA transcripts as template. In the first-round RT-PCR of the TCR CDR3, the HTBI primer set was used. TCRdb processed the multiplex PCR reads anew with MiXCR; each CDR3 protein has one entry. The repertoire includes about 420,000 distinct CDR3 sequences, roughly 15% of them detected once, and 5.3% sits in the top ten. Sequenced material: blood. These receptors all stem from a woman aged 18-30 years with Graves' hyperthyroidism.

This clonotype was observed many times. CDR3 region: CASSPQQGSGYEQYF. The CDR3 DNA is TGTGCCAGCTCACCCCAACAGGGATCGGGTTACGAGCAGTACTTC. The chain joins TRBV18 to TRBJ2-7, with D possibly being TRBD1 (6 bases). The CDR3 is 15 amino acids. Germline V gene data show CDR1 as KGHSH and CDR2 as LQKENI. V was shortened by 3 bases and J by 4 bases, with 16 bases between the two germline ends.

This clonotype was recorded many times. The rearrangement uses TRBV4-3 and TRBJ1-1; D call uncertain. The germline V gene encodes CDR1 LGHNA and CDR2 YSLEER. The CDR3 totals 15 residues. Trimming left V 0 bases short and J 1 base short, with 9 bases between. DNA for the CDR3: TGCGCCAGCAGCCAAGATGGCAGCACGAACACTGAAGCTTTCTTT. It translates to CASSQDGSTNTEAFF.

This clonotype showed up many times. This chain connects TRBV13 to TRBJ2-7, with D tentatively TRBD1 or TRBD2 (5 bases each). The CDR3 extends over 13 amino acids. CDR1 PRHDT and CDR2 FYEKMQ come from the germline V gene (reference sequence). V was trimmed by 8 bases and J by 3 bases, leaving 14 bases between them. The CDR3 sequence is CASAQGDGYEQYF. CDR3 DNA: TGTGCCAGCGCGCAGGGAGATGGCTACGAGCAGTACTTC. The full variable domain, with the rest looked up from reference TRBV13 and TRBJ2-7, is AAGVIQSPRHLIKEKRETATLKCYPIPRHDTVYWYQQGPGQDPQFLISFYEKMQSDKGSIPDRFSAQQFSDYHSELNMSSLELGDSALYFCASAQGDGYEQYFGPGTRLTVT.

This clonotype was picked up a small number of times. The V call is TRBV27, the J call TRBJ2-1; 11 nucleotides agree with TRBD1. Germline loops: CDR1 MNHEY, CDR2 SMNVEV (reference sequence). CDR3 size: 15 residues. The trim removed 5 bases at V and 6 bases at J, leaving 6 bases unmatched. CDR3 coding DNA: TGTGCCAGCAGTACCACCGGGACAGGGGGCAATGAGCAGTTCTTC. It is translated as CASSTTGTGGNEQFF.

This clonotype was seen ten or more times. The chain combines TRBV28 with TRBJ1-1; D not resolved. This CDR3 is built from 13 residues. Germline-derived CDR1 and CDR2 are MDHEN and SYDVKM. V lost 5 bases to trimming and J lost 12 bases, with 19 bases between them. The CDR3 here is CASSLLKFQRPFF. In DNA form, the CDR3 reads TGTGCCAGCAGTCTCCTGAAGTTCCAAAGACCTTTCTTT.

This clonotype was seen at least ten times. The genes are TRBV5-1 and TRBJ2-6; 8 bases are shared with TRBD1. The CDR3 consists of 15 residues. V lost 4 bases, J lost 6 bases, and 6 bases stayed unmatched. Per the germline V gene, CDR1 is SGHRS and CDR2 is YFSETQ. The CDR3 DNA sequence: TGCGCCAGCAGCCAACAGGGGGTCACGGCCAACGTCCTGACTTTC. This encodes CASSQQGVTANVLTF.

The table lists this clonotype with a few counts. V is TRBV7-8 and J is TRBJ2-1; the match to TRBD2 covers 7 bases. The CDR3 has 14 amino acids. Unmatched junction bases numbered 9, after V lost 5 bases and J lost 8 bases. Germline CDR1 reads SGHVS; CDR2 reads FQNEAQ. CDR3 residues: CASSDGLDRYEQFF. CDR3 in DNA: TGTGCCAGCAGCGATGGACTAGATCGGTATGAGCAGTTCTTC.

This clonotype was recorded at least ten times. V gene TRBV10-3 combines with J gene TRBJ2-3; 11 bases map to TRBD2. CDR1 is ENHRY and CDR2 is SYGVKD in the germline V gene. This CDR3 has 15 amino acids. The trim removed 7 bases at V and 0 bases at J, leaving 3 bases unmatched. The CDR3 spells CAIMTSGASTDTQYF. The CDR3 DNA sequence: TGTGCCATCATGACTAGCGGGGCGAGCACAGATACGCAGTATTTT.

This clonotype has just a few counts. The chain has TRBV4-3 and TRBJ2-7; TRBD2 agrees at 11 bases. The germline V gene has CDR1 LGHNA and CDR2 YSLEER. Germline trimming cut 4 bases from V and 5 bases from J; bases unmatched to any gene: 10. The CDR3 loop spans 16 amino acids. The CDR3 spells CASSRATSGSNNEQYF. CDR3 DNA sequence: TGCGCCAGCAGCCGTGCTACTAGCGGGAGTAACAACGAGCAGTACTTC.

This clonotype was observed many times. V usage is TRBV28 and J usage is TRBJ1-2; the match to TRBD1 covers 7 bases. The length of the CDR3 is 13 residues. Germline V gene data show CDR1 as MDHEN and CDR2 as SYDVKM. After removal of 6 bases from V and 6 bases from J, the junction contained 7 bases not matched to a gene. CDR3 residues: CASRGRGRDGYTF. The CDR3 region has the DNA TGTGCCAGCAGGGGCAGGGGGAGAGATGGCTACACCTTC.

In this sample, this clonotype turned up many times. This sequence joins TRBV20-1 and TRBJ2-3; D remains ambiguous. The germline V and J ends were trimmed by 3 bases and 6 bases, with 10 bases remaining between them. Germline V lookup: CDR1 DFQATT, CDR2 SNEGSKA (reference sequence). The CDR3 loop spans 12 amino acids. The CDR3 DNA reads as TGCAGTGCTAGGAAGACATCCGATACGCAGTATTTT. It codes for CSARKTSDTQYF.

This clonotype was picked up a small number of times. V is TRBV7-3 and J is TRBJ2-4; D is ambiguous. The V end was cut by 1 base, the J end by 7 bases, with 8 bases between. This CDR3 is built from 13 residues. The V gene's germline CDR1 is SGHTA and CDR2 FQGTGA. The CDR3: CASSLIPSNIQYF. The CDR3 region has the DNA TGTGCCAGCAGCTTAATTCCTTCGAACATTCAGTACTTC.

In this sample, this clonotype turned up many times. The CDR3 DNA sequence: TGTGCCAGCAGTGATCGTTCACGCAGCTCTGGAAACACCATATATTTT. Translation: CASSDRSRSSGNTIYF. The chain combines TRBV6-1 with TRBJ1-3; no clear D gene. V lost 3 bases and J 0 bases, leaving 12 bases between the germline ends. CDR3 length equals 16 residues. Germline assignment: CDR1 MNHNS and CDR2 SASEGT.

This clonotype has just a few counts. CDR3 sequence (DNA): TGTGCCAGCAGAACAGGGGAAGGAATTACCTACGAGCAGTACTTC. The encoded protein is CASRTGEGITYEQYF. The gene calls are TRBV6-1 and TRBJ2-7; 7 nucleotides line up with TRBD1. J was trimmed by 2 bases and V by 6 bases; bases with no gene match: 10. Germline values: CDR1 MNHNS, CDR2 SASEGT. The CDR3 loop spans 15 amino acids.

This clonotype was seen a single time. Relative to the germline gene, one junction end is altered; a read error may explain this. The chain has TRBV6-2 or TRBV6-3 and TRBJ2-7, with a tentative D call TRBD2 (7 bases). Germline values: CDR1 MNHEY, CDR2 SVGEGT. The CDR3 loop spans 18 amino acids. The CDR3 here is CASSYSGAGASSSSEQYF. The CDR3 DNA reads TGTGCCAGCAGTTACTCGGGGGCGGGAGCCTCTTCCTCCTCCGAGCAGTACTTC.

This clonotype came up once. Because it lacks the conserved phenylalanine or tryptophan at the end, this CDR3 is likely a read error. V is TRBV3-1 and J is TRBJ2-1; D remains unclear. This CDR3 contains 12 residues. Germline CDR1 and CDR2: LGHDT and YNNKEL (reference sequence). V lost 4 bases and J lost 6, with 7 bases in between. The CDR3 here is CASSPLVNEQFL. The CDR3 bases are TGTGCCAGCAGCCCTCTAGTCAATGAGCAGTTCCTC.

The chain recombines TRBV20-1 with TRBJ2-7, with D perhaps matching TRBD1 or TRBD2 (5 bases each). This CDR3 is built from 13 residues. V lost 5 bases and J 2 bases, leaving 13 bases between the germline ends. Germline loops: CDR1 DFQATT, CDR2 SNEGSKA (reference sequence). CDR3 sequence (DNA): TGCAGTGCTGAAAGGGACCAAGCCTACGAGCAGTACTTC. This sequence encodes CSAERDQAYEQYF.

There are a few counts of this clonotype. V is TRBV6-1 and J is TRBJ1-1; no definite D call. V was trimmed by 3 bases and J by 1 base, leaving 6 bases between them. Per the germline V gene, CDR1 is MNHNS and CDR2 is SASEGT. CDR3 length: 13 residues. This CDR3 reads CASSDLQNTEAFF. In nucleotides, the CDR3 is TGTGCCAGCAGTGATCTCCAGAACACTGAAGCTTTCTTT.

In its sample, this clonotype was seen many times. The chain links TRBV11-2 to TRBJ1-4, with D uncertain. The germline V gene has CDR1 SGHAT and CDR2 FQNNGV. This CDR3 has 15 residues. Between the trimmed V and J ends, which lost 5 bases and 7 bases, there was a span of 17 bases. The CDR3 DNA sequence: TGTGCCAGCAGCCCCTTCAGTCAAGGCAGTGAAAAACTGTTTTTT. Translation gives CASSPFSQGSEKLFF.

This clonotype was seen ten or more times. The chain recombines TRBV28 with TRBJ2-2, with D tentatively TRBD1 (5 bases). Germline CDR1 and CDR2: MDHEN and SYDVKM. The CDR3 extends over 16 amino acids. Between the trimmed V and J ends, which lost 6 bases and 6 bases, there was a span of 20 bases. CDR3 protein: CASSSGSRFFPGELFF. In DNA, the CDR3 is TGTGCCAGCAGCTCAGGGTCACGATTCTTCCCCGGGGAGCTGTTTTTT.

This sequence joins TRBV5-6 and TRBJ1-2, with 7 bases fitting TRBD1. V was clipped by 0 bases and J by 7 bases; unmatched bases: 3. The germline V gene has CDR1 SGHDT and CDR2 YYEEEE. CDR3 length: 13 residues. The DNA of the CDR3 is TGTGCCAGCAGCTTGGAAGGGGGCACTGGCTACACCTTC. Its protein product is CASSLEGGTGYTF.

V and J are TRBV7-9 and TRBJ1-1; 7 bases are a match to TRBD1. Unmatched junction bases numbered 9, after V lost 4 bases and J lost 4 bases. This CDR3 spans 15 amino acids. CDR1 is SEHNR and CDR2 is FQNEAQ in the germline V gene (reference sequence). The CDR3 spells CASSSTRTGSTEAFF. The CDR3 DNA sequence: TGTGCCAGCAGCTCAACAAGGACAGGCAGCACTGAAGCTTTCTTT.

The CDR3 loop is CASSSPLVAGGEQYF. CDR3 DNA sequence: TGTGCCAGCAGCTCCCCCTTAGTAGCGGGAGGCGAGCAGTACTTC. V usage is TRBV11-2 and J usage is TRBJ2-7; 10 bases agree with TRBD2. The CDR3 runs to 15 residues. V shed 4 bases and J 6 bases; nucleotides not matched to a gene: 9. CDR1 and CDR2 (germline): SGHAT, FQNNGV.

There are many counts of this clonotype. The CDR3 sequence is CASSLTAGDTQYF. The CDR3 bases are TGTGCCAGCAGCTTGACCGCTGGAGATACGCAGTATTTT. The V gene is TRBV7-8, the J gene TRBJ2-3; D is unclear. CDR1 SGHVS and CDR2 FQNEAQ come from the germline V gene. The CDR3 is made up of 13 amino acids. Trimming left V 3 bases short and J 5 bases short, with 9 bases between.

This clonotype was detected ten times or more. In nucleotides, the CDR3 is TGTGCCAGCAGTTTATCTACCTCTCGGGGCTACACCTTC. This translates into CASSLSTSRGYTF. This chain connects TRBV27 to TRBJ1-2; D is undetermined. The CDR3 extends over 13 amino acids. Germline assignment: CDR1 MNHEY and CDR2 SMNVEV (reference sequence). V dropped 0 bases and J dropped 8 bases, with 10 bases sitting between them.

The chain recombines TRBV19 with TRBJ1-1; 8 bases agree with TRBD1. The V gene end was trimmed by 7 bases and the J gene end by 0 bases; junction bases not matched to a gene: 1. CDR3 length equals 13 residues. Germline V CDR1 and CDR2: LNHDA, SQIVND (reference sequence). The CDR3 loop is CASKTGVNTEAFF. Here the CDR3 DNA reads TGTGCCAGTAAGACAGGGGTGAACACTGAAGCTTTCTTT.

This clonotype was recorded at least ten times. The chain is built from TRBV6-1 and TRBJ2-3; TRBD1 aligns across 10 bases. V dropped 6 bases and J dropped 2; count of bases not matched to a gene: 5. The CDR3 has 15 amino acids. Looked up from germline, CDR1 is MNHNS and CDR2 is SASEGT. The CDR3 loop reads CASRLGQGVTDTQYF. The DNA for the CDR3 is TGTGCCAGCAGACTAGGACAGGGGGTCACAGATACGCAGTATTTT.

CDR3 bases: TGTGCCAGCAGCGTAGGGGCAGGGATGGGGACTGAAGCTTTCTTT. The encoded protein is CASSVGAGMGTEAFF. The rearrangement links TRBV9 to TRBJ1-1, with TRBD1 as a possible D gene (5 bases). V was clipped by 0 bases and J by 5 bases, with 14 bases between them. The germline V gene encodes CDR1 SGDLS and CDR2 YYNGEE. The CDR3 is 15 residues long.